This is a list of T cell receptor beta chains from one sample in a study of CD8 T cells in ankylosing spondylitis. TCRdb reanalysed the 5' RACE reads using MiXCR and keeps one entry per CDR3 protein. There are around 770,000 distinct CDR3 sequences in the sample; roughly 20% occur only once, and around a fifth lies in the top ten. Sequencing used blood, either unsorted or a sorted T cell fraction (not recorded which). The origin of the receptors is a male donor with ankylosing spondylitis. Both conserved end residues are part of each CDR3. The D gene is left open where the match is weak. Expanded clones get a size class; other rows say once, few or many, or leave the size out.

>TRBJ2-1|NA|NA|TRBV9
TGTGCCAGCAGCGGCCTATGGGACTCCTACAATGAGCAGTTCTTC
CASSGLWDSYNEQFF
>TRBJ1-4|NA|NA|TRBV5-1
TGCGCCAGCAGATCCTGGGCAGGGGACGAGGAAAAACTGTTTTTT
CASRSWAGDEEKLFF
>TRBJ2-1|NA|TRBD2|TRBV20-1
TGCAGTGCGAGCGGGATCGGCCCCTACAATGAGCAGTTCTTC
CSASGIGPYNEQFF
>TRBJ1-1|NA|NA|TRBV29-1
TGCAGCGGGGCGGTAAGCGATGAAGCTTTCTTT
CSGAVSDEAFF
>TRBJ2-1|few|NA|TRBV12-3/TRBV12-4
TGTGCCAGCAGGGGAGGTGGATCTTTCTACAATGAGCAGTTCTTC
CASRGGGSFYNEQFF
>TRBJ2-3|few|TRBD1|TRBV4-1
TGCGCCAGCAGCCAAGCGGGACAGGACCTCACAGATACGCAGTATTTT
CASSQAGQDLTDTQYF
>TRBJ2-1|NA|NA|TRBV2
TGTGCCAGCAGTGGGGGCAGGGTGGGAGATAATGAGCAGTTCTTC
CASSGGRVGDNEQFF
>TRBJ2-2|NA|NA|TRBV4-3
TGCGCCAGCAGCCAAGATGAGGGGGGCGCGAGCACCGGGGAGCTGTTTTTT
CASSQDEGGASTGELFF
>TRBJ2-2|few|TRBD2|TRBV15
TGTGCCACCAGCAGAGATGCGGGGGCCGGGGAGCTGTTTTTT
CATSRDAGAGELFF
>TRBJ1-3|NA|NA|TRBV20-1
TGCAGTGCTAGAGATCATGCAGGCACCTCTGGAAACACCATATATTTT
CSARDHAGTSGNTIYF
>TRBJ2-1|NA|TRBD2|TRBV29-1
TGCAGCGTTGAGCGATTAGCGGGCTCCTACAATGAGCAGTTCTTC
CSVERLAGSYNEQFF
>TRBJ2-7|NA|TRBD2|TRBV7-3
TGTGCCAGCAGCTTAACGGGGACTAGGGAATACGAGCAGTACTTC
CASSLTGTREYEQYF
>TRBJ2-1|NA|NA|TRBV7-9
TGTGCCAGCAGCCCCCCCCACAATGAGCAGTTCTTC
CASSPPHNEQFF
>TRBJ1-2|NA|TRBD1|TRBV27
TGTGCCAGCCGGGACAGGGGGGTCCTGAACGGCTACACCTTC
CASRDRGVLNGYTF
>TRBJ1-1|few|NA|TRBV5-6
TGTGCCAGCAGCTTGGTCGGGGTAGCCACTGAAGCTTTCTTT
CASSLVGVATEAFF
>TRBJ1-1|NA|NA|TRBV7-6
TGTGCCAGCAGCTCGGACGTAGAGAAGACTGAAGCTTTCTTT
CASSSDVEKTEAFF
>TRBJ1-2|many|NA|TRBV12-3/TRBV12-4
TGTGCCAGCAGTTTAGGTTCGGCAGGGGGCTACACCTTC
CASSLGSAGGYTF
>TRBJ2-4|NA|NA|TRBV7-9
TGTGCCAGCAGCTCGGACAGCCAAAACATTCAGTACTTC
CASSSDSQNIQYF
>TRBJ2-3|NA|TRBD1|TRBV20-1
TGCAGTGCTAGCGGACAGGCAGATACGCAGTATTTT
CSASGQADTQYF
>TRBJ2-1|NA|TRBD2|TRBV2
TGTGCCAGCAGCCCCGCCCGGACGGGGATCTTAGCGGGATACAATGAGCAGTTCTTC
CASSPARTGILAGYNEQFF
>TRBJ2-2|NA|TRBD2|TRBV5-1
TGCGCCAGCAGCTGGACTAGCGGGAGTAACACCGGGGAGCTGTTTTTT
CASSWTSGSNTGELFF
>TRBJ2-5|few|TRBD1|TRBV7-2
TGTGCCAGCAGCTCCCACCGGACAGGAGGAGAGACCCAGTACTTC
CASSSHRTGGETQYF
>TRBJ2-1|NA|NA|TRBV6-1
TGTGCCAGCAGTGAAGGGGACACTTACAATGAGCAGTTCTTC
CASSEGDTYNEQFF
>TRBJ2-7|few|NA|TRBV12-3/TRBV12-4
TGTGCCAGCAGCCGTCAGGGGGGGAGCTCCTACGAGCAGTACTTC
CASSRQGGSSYEQYF
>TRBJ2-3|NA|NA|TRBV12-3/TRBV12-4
TGTGCCAGCCACCCTAGGGGCGCAGATACGCAGTATTTT
CASHPRGADTQYF
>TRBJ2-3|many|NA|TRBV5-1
TGTGCCAGCAGCTTTACCACAGATACGCAGTATTTT
CASSFTTDTQYF
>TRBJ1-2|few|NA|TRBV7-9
TGTGCCAGCAGCTCCTCCGGGCAGGGCAACTATGGCTACACCTTC
CASSSSGQGNYGYTF
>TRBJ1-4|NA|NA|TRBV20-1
TGCAGTGCTAGAGCCCTGGGCATGTCCGCCAATGAAAAACTGTTTTTT
CSARALGMSANEKLFF
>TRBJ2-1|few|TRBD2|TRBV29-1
TGCAGCGAGCAGACTAGCTCGGGGGTGTTCTTC
CSEQTSSGVFF
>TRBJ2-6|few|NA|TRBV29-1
TGCAGCGTTGTCAAGGCTCCTGGGGCCAACGTCCTGACTTTC
CSVVKAPGANVLTF
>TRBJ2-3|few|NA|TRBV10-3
TGTGCCATCAGTGGGGGGGATACGCAGTATTTT
CAISGGDTQYF
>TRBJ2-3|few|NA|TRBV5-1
TGCGCCAGCAGCTATGCGACTAGCACAGATACGCAGTATTTT
CASSYATSTDTQYF
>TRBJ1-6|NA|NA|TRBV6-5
TGTGCCAGCAGTTATTCCACCGCCGGGGGCGCGGATTCACCCCTCCACTTT
CASSYSTAGGADSPLHF
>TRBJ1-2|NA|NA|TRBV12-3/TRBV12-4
TGTGCCAGCAGACCCCCAGGGGACCGTCGGGGCTACACCTTC
CASRPPGDRRGYTF